This T cell receptor (beta chain) comes out of a study of blood T cells in healthy people across ages. For the second PCR, which ran for about 6 to 12 cycles, a sample-barcoded 5' primer and a J-beta primer mix were used. TCRdb re-called the 5' RACE reads through MiXCR, storing one row per CDR3 protein. The sample records more than 800,000 distinct CDR3 sequences, more than 40% being singletons. Worth noting for this clonotype: The antigen is unknown.

Germline values: CDR1 SGHNT, CDR2 YENEEA. V was cut by 4 bases and J by 7 bases, with 17 bases left in between. The CDR3 extends over 15 amino acids. General study findings and limits: Compared with aged donors, long-lived donors showed fewer expanded clones, suggesting selection. Any changes in expanded clonotypes were possibly confounded, as donor CMV status remained unknown. Strongly correlated with naive T cell percentage was TCR beta diversity.

The rearrangement uses TRBV11-3 and TRBJ2-1; perhaps D is TRBD1 or TRBD2 (6 bases each). This TCR was sampled from a woman aged 60 to 75 in good health. Specimen: blood. The CDR3 here is CASSSQGGGGNEQFF. The CDR3 DNA sequence: TGTGCCAGCAGCTCGCAAGGAGGGGGTGGTAATGAGCAGTTCTTC.